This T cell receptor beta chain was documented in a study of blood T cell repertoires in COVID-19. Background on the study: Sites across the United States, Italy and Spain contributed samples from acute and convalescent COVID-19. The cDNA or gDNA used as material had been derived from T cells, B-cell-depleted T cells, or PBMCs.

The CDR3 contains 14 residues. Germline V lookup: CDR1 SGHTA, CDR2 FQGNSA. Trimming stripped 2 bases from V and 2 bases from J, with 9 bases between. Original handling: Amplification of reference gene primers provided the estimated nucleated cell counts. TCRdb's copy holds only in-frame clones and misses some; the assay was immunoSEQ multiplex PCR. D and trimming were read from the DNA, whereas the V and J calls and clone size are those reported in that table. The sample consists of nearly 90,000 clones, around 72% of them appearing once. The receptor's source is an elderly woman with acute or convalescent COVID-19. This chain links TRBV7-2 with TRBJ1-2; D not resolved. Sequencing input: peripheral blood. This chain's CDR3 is CASSLWAANYGYTF. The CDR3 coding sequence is TGTGCCAGCAGCTTATGGGCAGCAAACTATGGCTACACCTTC.